Following are 5 T cell receptor beta chains from one sample sequenced in a study of cytomegalovirus exposure and HLA in healthy donors. The PCR employed 60 Vbeta primers together with 13 Jbeta primers. Profiled with immunoSEQ multiplex PCR; TCRdb holds only in-frame clones, not every one. The table has over 95,000 clones, 75% to 80% seen once. The sample taken for sequencing was PBMCs. The receptor set was obtained from a female donor in good health and CMV-seronegative.

The chain employs TRBV4-3 and TRBJ2-3; TRBD2 aligns across 15 bases. V shed 2 bases, J shed 2 bases, and the junction held 11 bases outside the gene matches. CDR1 is LGHNA, CDR2 YSLEER, per germline. This CDR3 region has 20 residues. As DNA, the CDR3 is TGCGCCAGCAGCCAAATGGGACTAGCGGGAGGTCCCCAACCCACAGATACGCAGTATTTT. It yields the protein CASSQMGLAGGPQPTDTQYF.

The chain employs TRBV5-8 and TRBJ1-5; TRBD1 agrees at 11 bases. Germline V lookup: CDR1 SGHTS, CDR2 YDEGEE. The CDR3 is 15 amino acids. The J segment lost 6 bases and the V segment lost 0 bases, leaving 2 bases of the junction unmatched. CDR3 DNA sequence: TGTGCCAGCAGCTTGGAAGGACAGGGGGCTCAGCCCCAGCATTTT. Translation: CASSLEGQGAQPQHF. The full variable domain, rest sourced from reference TRBV5-8 and TRBJ1-5, is EAGVTQSPTHLIKTRGQQATLRCSPISGHTSVYWYQQALGLGLQFLLWYDEGEERNRGNFPPRFSGRQFPNYSSELNVNALELEDSALYLCASSLEGQGAQPQHFGDGTRLSIL.

The chain uses TRBV5-1 and TRBJ1-1, with D possibly TRBD1 on 5 matching bases. The CDR3 sequence is 15 residues long. Germline V CDR1 and CDR2: SGHRS, YFSETQ. V lost 1 base to trimming and J lost 4 bases, with 14 bases between them. This chain's CDR3 is CASSLFGGKFTEAFF. The CDR3 DNA reads TGCGCCAGCAGCTTGTTCGGGGGGAAGTTCACTGAAGCTTTCTTT.

The rearrangement links TRBV11-1 to TRBJ1-2; D is perhaps TRBD1 (6 bases). This CDR3 region has 14 residues. The germline V gene encodes CDR1 SGHAT and CDR2 FQDESV (reference sequence). Trimming cost V 5 bases and J 4 bases, with 14 bases left between them. CDR3 in DNA: TGTGCCAGCAGCCCGACAGGAGCGGCCTATGGCTACACCTTC. Protein: CASSPTGAAYGYTF.

The V call is TRBV4-2, the J call TRBJ1-3; 9 bases agree with TRBD1. The CDR3 has 18 residues. Per the germline V gene, CDR1 is LGHNA and CDR2 is YNFKEQ. V trimming: 0 bases; J trimming: 0 bases; junction bases outside the gene matches: 6. The CDR3 DNA reads as TGTGCCAGCAGCCAAGATAAAGGACAGGGGTTCTCTGGAAACACCATATATTTT. The encoded protein is CASSQDKGQGFSGNTIYF.